This TCR beta chain is from a study of CD8 T cells in Susac syndrome. The CDR3 loop spans 18 amino acids. From germline, CDR1 is MGHRA and CDR2 YSYEKL. Trimming cost V 0 bases and J 0 bases; bases outside gene matches: 9. It was with random hexamers that roughly 0.45 to 1 ug RNA was reverse transcribed. From the immunoSEQ multiplex PCR reads, TCRdb called clonotypes with MiXCR, one entry per CDR3 protein. In the table there are 170,000 or so distinct CDR3 sequences, 85% to 95% of which are singletons. The rearrangement links TRBV4-1 to TRBJ1-1, with 8 bases fitting TRBD1. This TCR was recovered from a human donor with Susac syndrome. The sample consisted of CD4+ T cells from PBMCs. DNA for the CDR3: TGCGCCAGCAGCCAAGATCAGTCAGGGACAGGAATGAACACTGAAGCTTTCTTT. This sequence encodes CASSQDQSGTGMNTEAFF.